This section outlines one T cell receptor (beta chain) sequence together with its context. The data were obtained in a study of blood T cell repertoires in COVID-19. This CDR3 contains 14 residues. Germline V gene data show CDR1 as LNHDA and CDR2 as SQIVND (reference sequence). V was clipped by 6 bases and J by 0 bases, with 11 bases between them. In the authors' workflow: The authors estimated nucleated cell counts from reference gene primer amplification. TCRdb's table, derived via immunoSEQ multiplex PCR, lists solely in-frame clones and lacks some. From that table come the V and J calls and clone size; the DNA was used to work out D and trimming. The profile shows approximately 260,000 clones, 89% of them singletons.

The sequence derives from a man over 45 with acute or convalescent COVID-19. The rearrangement uses TRBV19 and TRBJ1-2; D is uncertain. Sequencing used peripheral blood. The CDR3 is CASRHKLANYGYTF. The CDR3 DNA is TGTGCCAGTAGGCACAAACTAGCTAACTATGGCTACACCTTC.